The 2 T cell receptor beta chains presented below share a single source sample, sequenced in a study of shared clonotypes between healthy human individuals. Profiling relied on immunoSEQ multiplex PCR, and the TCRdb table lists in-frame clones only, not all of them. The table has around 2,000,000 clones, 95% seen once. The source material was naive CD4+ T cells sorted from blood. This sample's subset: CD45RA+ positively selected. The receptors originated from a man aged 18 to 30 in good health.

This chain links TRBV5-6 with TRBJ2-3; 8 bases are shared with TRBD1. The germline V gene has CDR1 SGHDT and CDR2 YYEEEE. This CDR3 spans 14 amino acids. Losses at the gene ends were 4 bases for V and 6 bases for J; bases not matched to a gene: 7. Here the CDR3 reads CASSTGQGVDTQYF. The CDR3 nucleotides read TGTGCCAGCAGCACCGGACAGGGTGTGGATACGCAGTATTTT.

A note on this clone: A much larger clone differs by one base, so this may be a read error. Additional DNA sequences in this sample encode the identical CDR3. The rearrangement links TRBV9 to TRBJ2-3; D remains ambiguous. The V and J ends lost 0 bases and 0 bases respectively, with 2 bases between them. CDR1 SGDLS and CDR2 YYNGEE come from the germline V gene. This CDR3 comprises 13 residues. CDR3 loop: CASSVESTDTQYF. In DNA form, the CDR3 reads TGTGCCAGCAGCGTAGAAAGCACAGATACGCAGTATTTT.